This T cell receptor (beta chain) was identified during a study of monozygotic twins with inflammatory bowel disease. General study findings and limits: Evidence failed to back one strong IBD-linked signal or clonotype.

Comment on this clonotype: Its cognate antigen is unknown.

The CDR3 runs 12 residues. Germline loops: CDR1 DFQATT, CDR2 SNEGSKA (reference sequence). Blood samples measuring roughly 2.6 ml were taken per donor. A template switching step added UMIs, each with a 6-nucleotide sample barcode. TCRdb reprocessed the 5' RACE reads, with one entry per CDR3 protein and no DNA. Across a few hundred thousand distinct CDR3 sequences, the top ten clones capture less than 2.5% of the sample. The sequencing sample was made of blood. This clonotype originated in a human donor with ulcerative colitis or Crohn's disease, or a healthy co-twin of an affected twin (not recorded which). The rearrangement uses TRBV20-1 and TRBJ2-3; TCRdb names TRBD1, which stays unverified in the absence of DNA. Here the CDR3 reads CSAVTDIGTQYF.